This TCR beta chain was identified in a study of blood T cell repertoires in COVID-19. In the study overall: COVID-19 samples, acute and convalescent, were from the United States, Italy and Spain.

With respect to this clone: At one end, the junction sequence differs from germline, possibly due to a read error.

This CDR3 is 13 amino acids long. Looked up from germline, CDR1 is SEHNR and CDR2 is FQNEAQ (reference sequence). Method: immunoSEQ multiplex PCR; TCRdb's copy keeps in-frame clones and lacks some. The sample has under 500,000 clones, approximately 90% seen once; the top ten hold roughly 4.3%. V usage is TRBV7-9 and J usage is TRBJ1-1, with no clear D. The receptor comes from a woman in her 30s with acute or convalescent COVID-19. Sequencing used peripheral blood. The CDR3: CASSLGENPEAFF. The CDR3 region has the DNA TGTGCCAGCAGCTTGGGAGAGAACCCTGAAGCTTTCTTT.